Given below is one TCR beta chain in context. What it recognizes is unknown. This record belongs to a study of CD8+ T cells in alopecia areata. Study-level background: Treated patients were given oral tofacitinib, which was dosed at 5 to 10 mg twice daily.

Notes on the study in general: Compared with normal scalp, lesional scalp had higher clonality and more expanded CD8+ clones.

This sample's treatment: oral pan-JAK inhibitor, 5-10 mg twice daily. RNA extraction and reverse transcription yielded cDNA as sequencing template. Sequencing used immunoSEQ multiplex PCR; TCRdb keeps in-frame clones, though not all of them. The table has approximately 280,000 clones, 58% seen once. Germline-derived CDR1 and CDR2 are SGHDT and YYEEEE. V was shortened by 1 base and J by 11 bases, with 16 bases between the two germline ends. The CDR3 spans 14 residues. The V and J genes are TRBV5-6 and TRBJ1-5; D unresolved. The material was CD4+ T cells sorted from blood, obtained at week 24, from a patient treated with tofacitinib. The receptor was isolated from a human donor with alopecia areata. CDR3 loop: CASSLNRRTFAQHF. The CDR3 nucleotides read TGTGCCAGCAGCTTGAATAGACGCACGTTCGCCCAGCATTTT.